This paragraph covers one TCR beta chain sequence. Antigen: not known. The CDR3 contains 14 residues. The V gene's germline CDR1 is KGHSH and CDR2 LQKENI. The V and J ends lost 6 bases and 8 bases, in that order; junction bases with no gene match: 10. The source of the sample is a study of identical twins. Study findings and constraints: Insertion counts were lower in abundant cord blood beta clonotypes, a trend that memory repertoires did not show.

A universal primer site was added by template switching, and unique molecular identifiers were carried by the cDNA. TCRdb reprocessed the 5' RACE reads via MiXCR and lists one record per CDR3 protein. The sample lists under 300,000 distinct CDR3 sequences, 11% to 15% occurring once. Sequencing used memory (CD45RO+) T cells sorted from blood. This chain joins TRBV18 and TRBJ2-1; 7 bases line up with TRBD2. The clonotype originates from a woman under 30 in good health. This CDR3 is CASSSAGFKDEQFF. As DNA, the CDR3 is TGTGCCAGCTCTTCAGCGGGATTTAAGGATGAGCAGTTCTTC.